Listed here are 16 T cell receptor beta chains from one sample, sequenced in a study of metastatic and nonmetastatic thyroid tumors. Nobody among the patients had been given any treatment before thyroid surgery. TCRdb re-called the PCR reads via MiXCR. The profile covers 4,500 to 6,000 clones, with roughly 27% appearing a single time and over 15% taken by the ten largest. The specimen was adjacent normal tissue. These receptors all come from a female donor with papillary thyroid cancer or a benign thyroid nodule (not recorded which). Some clones in this sample may be carry-over from other donors' samples.

This clone has only a few counts. V usage is TRBV20-1 and J usage is TRBJ1-1; D is perhaps TRBD1 (5 bases). Per germline, CDR1 DFQATT and CDR2 SNEGSKA (reference sequence). The CDR3 is made up of 13 amino acids. V lost 0 bases, J lost 5 bases, and 10 bases lay in between. CDR3 coding DNA: TGCAGTGCTAGAGACAGGGCCTTAACTGAAGCTTTCTTT. It specifies CSARDRALTEAFF.

There are many counts of this clone. The chain joins TRBV7-9 to TRBJ2-5; 7 bases match TRBD2. The germline gives CDR1 SEHNR, CDR2 FQNEAQ (reference sequence). The CDR3 covers 16 residues. The ends lost 0 bases at V and 4 bases at J; junction bases unmatched: 8. The CDR3: CASSLATSAGRETQYF. CDR3 in DNA: TGTGCCAGCAGCTTAGCCACTAGCGCCGGAAGAGAGACCCAGTACTTC.

This clone is labeled as large (0.1 to 1%). The chain uses TRBV27 and TRBJ2-5, with D perhaps matching TRBD2 (5 bases). The V gene's germline CDR1 is MNHEY and CDR2 SMNVEV (reference sequence). Trimming stripped 6 bases from V and 5 bases from J, with 10 bases between. This CDR3 is built from 12 residues. The CDR3 spells CASSEGGETQYF. The CDR3 region has the DNA TGTGCCAGCAGCGAGGGCGGGGAGACCCAGTACTTC.

The V gene is TRBV7-2, the J gene TRBJ1-2; D gene uncertain. The CDR3 runs 13 residues. The V end was cut by 5 bases, the J end by 1 base, with 8 bases between. The germline gives CDR1 SGHTA, CDR2 FQGNSA. CDR3 nucleotides: TGTGCCAGCAGCCCTTCGTATAACTATGGCTACACCTTC. This gives the protein CASSPSYNYGYTF.

The table lists this clone with a count of one. One end of the junction varies from germline; a read error may be responsible. The chain uses TRBV20-1 and TRBJ2-1, with 9 positions matching TRBD2. The CDR3 has 14 residues. CDR1 is DFQATT, CDR2 SNEGSKA, per germline (reference sequence). CDR3 residues: CSGRRGLASNEQFF. As DNA, the CDR3 is TGCAGTGGTAGAAGGGGACTAGCCAGCAATGAGCAGTTCTTC.

V is TRBV3-1 and J is TRBJ2-3; the match to TRBD1 covers 7 bases. CDR1 is LGHDT, CDR2 YNNKEL, per germline (reference sequence). After removal of 4 bases from V and 0 bases from J, the junction contained 4 bases not matched to a gene. The CDR3 sequence is 15 residues long. For the CDR3, the DNA is TGTGCCAGCAGCCTGAGACAGGGCAGCACAGATACGCAGTATTTT. Translated, it gives CASSLRQGSTDTQYF.

The chain carries TRBV27 and TRBJ2-5; 10 bases line up with TRBD2. V lost 3 bases and J lost 6; bases outside the gene matches: 10. This CDR3 region has 16 residues. Germline assignment: CDR1 MNHEY and CDR2 SMNVEV (reference sequence). The CDR3 loop reads CASSLAAGGTKQTQYF. The DNA of the CDR3 is TGTGCCAGCAGTTTGGCAGCGGGAGGGACCAAACAGACCCAGTACTTC.

CDR3 bases: TGTGCCAGCAGCACCAAAGGGGGGGACAGGGCCTCCTACGAGCAGTACTTC. Protein sequence: CASSTKGGDRASYEQYF. This chain connects TRBV13 to TRBJ2-7, with 9 bases matching TRBD1. Germline V gene data show CDR1 as PRHDT and CDR2 as FYEKMQ (reference sequence). V shed 5 bases and J 0 bases; nucleotides not matched to a gene: 11. The CDR3 runs to 17 residues.

The rearrangement joins TRBV6-1 to TRBJ1-5, with a tentative D call TRBD1 (6 bases). CDR1 and CDR2 from the germline V gene are MNHNS and SASEGT. The length of the CDR3 is 15 residues. Deletions cut 5 bases from V and 4 bases from J, with 15 bases between. CDR3 protein: CASSPDPQGNQPQHF. DNA of the CDR3: TGTGCCAGCAGTCCAGACCCTCAGGGGAATCAGCCCCAGCATTTT.

This clone was counted a few times. The chain employs TRBV6-2 or TRBV6-3 and TRBJ2-3; 8 positions agree with TRBD2. Germline V gene sequence: CDR1 MNHEY, CDR2 SVGEGT. The CDR3 extends over 15 amino acids. After removal of 0 bases from V and 4 bases from J, the junction contained 3 bases not matched to a gene. CDR3 DNA sequence: TGTGCCAGCAGTTACTCGCGCGGGAGGTCAGATACGCAGTATTTT. It translates to CASSYSRGRSDTQYF.

This sequence joins TRBV20-1 and TRBJ2-3; possibly TRBD2 for D (6 bases). The CDR3 consists of 14 residues. Germline loops: CDR1 DFQATT, CDR2 SNEGSKA (reference sequence). V was cut by 1 base and J by 6 bases, with 14 bases left in between. CDR3 sequence reads: CSARAPGLGDTQYF. The CDR3 nucleotides read TGCAGTGCTAGAGCCCCGGGACTGGGGGATACGCAGTATTTT.

A word on this clone: One end of the junction varies from germline; a read error may be responsible. The chain uses TRBV10-1 and TRBJ2-1; 7 bases align to TRBD2. Germline-derived CDR1 and CDR2 are WNHNN and SYGVQD (reference sequence). This CDR3 is 15 amino acids long. This chain's CDR3 is CASCEQVGGPWEQFF. The CDR3 DNA reads as TGCGCCAGCTGTGAGCAAGTGGGAGGGCCGTGGGAGCAGTTCTTC.

This clone was found many times. The chain recombines TRBV7-9 with TRBJ2-1, with 15 bases fitting TRBD2. The CDR3 length is 18 residues. Looked up from germline, CDR1 is SEHNR and CDR2 is FQNEAQ (reference sequence). Losses at the gene ends were 2 bases for V and 5 bases for J; bases not matched to a gene: 7. As DNA, the CDR3 is TGTGCCAGCAGCTTACTTCCGGGACTAGCGGGAGGAGACAATGAGCAGTTCTTC. Protein: CASSLLPGLAGGDNEQFF.

The chain uses TRBV6-1 and TRBJ2-7; 7 nucleotides agree with TRBD2. CDR3 length: 16 residues. Looked up from germline, CDR1 is MNHNS and CDR2 is SASEGT. V shed 5 bases, J shed 3 bases, and the junction held 13 bases outside the gene matches. The DNA of the CDR3 is TGTGCCAGCAGTAGCGGGACTGCGAGTTTAGGCTACGAGCAGTACTTC. Translated, it gives CASSSGTASLGYEQYF.

The chain joins TRBV28 to TRBJ2-3; 10 bases are shared with TRBD2. The J segment lost 3 bases and the V segment lost 1 base, leaving 7 bases of the junction unmatched. The germline V gene has CDR1 MDHEN and CDR2 SYDVKM. This CDR3 region has 17 residues. CDR3 amino acids: CASSLFLSGRKTDTQYF. In DNA, the CDR3 is TGTGCCAGCAGTTTATTCCTTAGCGGGAGGAAGACAGATACGCAGTATTTT.

Comments on this clone: Sequence at one end of the junction differs from germline and may be a read error. The chain combines TRBV5-1 with TRBJ2-3; 9 bases line up with TRBD2. Germline CDR1 and CDR2: SGHRS and YFSETQ. CDR3 length: 16 amino acids. The CDR3 protein is CASSLGTSVPTDTQYF. The DNA for the CDR3 is TGCGCCAGCAGCTTGGGGACTAGCGTACCCACAGATACTCAGTATTTT. The full variable domain, with the rest looked up from reference TRBV5-1 and TRBJ2-3, is KAGVTQTPRYLIKTRGQQVTLSCSPISGHRSVSWYQQTPGQGLQFLFEYFSETQRNKGNFPGRFSGRQFSNSRSEMNVSTLELGDSALYLCASSLGTSVPTDTQYFGPGTRLTVL.